The source of this T cell receptor beta chain is a study of T cells in localized non-small cell lung cancer. Overall study results and limits: Peak T cell clonality was found in uninvolved adjacent lung, exceeding tumor. Longer survival (overall) was linked to higher T cell density in blood. Among the top 100 tumor clones, a median 57 appeared in adjacent lung. It remains possible that heterogeneity exists, since only one tumor region was sequenced.

Germline CDR1 is SGHAT and CDR2 is FQNNGV. The CDR3 contains 17 residues. J gave up 4 bases and V 0 bases, and 8 bases lay outside the gene matches. About this clone itself: Its cognate antigen is unknown.

The table came from immunoSEQ multiplex PCR; TCRdb's copy has only in-frame clones and leaves some out. The repertoire consists of about 24,000 clones, with about 92% occurring once and the leading ten covering 15%. The sequenced sample was peripheral blood, obtained before any cancer treatment. The chain is built from TRBV11-2 and TRBJ2-2, with 7 bases identical to TRBD1. The receptor was derived from a man aged 40 to 69 with stage III squamous cell lung carcinoma. The CDR3 region is CASSLELGRGSTGELFF. The CDR3 bases are TGTGCCAGCAGCTTAGAGTTGGGCAGGGGGAGCACCGGGGAGCTGTTTTTT.